The text below deals with one TCR beta chain. Profiled with immunoSEQ multiplex PCR; TCRdb holds only in-frame clones, not every one. Among about 80,000 clones listed, approximately 94% were seen once. This entry is derived from a study of technical replicates of blood from a few donors. The V end lost 0 bases, the J end lost 2 bases, and 10 bases lay between the germline ends. The CDR3 runs 15 residues. Per the germline V gene, CDR1 is MNHNY and CDR2 is SVGAGI (reference sequence). The rearrangement joins TRBV6-6 to TRBJ1-1, with D hard to call. The sequence derives from a human donor in good health. The source material was T cells isolated from PBMCs. Written as DNA, the CDR3 is TGTGCCAGCAGTTACTCTCAATCATTTAACACTGAAGCTTTCTTT. Translated: CASSYSQSFNTEAFF.